These 16 T cell receptor beta chains came from one sample sequenced in a study of blood T cells in healthy people across ages. With a J-beta primer mix and a sample-barcoded 5' primer, a second PCR ran about 7 to 12 cycles. TCRdb passed the 5' RACE reads through MiXCR, listing each CDR3 protein once. This table has fewer than 900,000 distinct CDR3 sequences, roughly 43% appearing once. The sample consisted of blood. The receptors shown here come from a woman aged 60-75 years in good health.

The genes are TRBV10-2 and TRBJ2-3, with no clear D. Trimming pared 0 bases from V and 7 bases from J, leaving 8 bases between. CDR1 and CDR2 from the germline V gene are WSHSY and SAAADI. The CDR3 loop spans 13 amino acids. In DNA form, the CDR3 reads TGCGCCAGCAGTGAGTCGTTGGCATATACGCAGTATTTT. This codes for CASSESLAYTQYF.

This clonotype has only a few counts. The chain recombines TRBV7-2 with TRBJ2-1; TRBD2 agrees at 11 bases. Germline V gives CDR1 SGHTA, CDR2 FQGNSA. Germline trimming cut 3 bases from V and 7 bases from J; bases unmatched to any gene: 8. CDR3 length equals 16 residues. The CDR3 is CASSFALAGVGNEQFF. The DNA for the CDR3 is TGTGCCAGCAGCTTCGCACTAGCGGGAGTAGGGAATGAGCAGTTCTTC.

The V call is TRBV7-2, the J call TRBJ1-2, with 7 bases that match TRBD1. From germline, CDR1 is SGHTA and CDR2 FQGNSA. The CDR3 sequence is 13 residues long. The J segment lost 4 bases and the V segment lost 5 bases, leaving 4 bases of the junction unmatched. DNA for the CDR3: TGTGCCAGCAGCCAGGGACAGCTCTATGGCTACACCTTC. It codes for CASSQGQLYGYTF.

This chain uses TRBV6-2 or TRBV6-3 with TRBJ2-7; the D gene is possibly TRBD1 (7 bases). The germline V and J ends were trimmed by 6 bases and 0 bases, with 18 bases remaining between them. The CDR3 is made up of 16 amino acids. Germline values: CDR1 MNHEY, CDR2 SVGEGT. The CDR3 bases are TGTGCCAGCAGGCAGCAGGGGGGACACAGCTCCTACGAGCAGTACTTC. Its protein product is CASRQQGGHSSYEQYF.

This clonotype was seen ten or more times. V gene TRBV29-1 combines with J gene TRBJ2-5, with 8 nucleotides matching TRBD1. The ends lost 7 bases at V and 5 bases at J; junction bases unmatched: 15. This CDR3 spans 15 amino acids. Germline-derived CDR1 and CDR2 are SQVTM and ANQGSEA. The CDR3 nucleotides are TGCAGCGACGGACAGGGACAAACACAAGGGGAGACCCAGTACTTC. Its protein product is CSDGQGQTQGETQYF.

V and J are TRBV3-1 and TRBJ2-3; 7 nucleotides agree with TRBD1. Losses at the gene ends were 4 bases for V and 2 bases for J; bases not matched to a gene: 12. Germline V gives CDR1 LGHDT, CDR2 YNNKEL (reference sequence). CDR3 length: 17 residues. The CDR3 DNA reads as TGTGCCAGCAGCCTTGGGTTGGGACAGCGAAACACAGATACGCAGTATTTT. Its protein product is CASSLGLGQRNTDTQYF.

V is TRBV7-3 and J is TRBJ2-1; no clear D gene. The CDR3 loop spans 15 amino acids. Germline assignment: CDR1 SGHTA and CDR2 FQGTGA. V gave up 0 bases and J gave up 7 bases, with 13 bases separating them. This CDR3 is CASSLTWGRENEQFF. In nucleotides, the CDR3 is TGTGCCAGCAGCTTAACGTGGGGTAGGGAAAATGAGCAGTTCTTC.

Only a few counts were recorded for this clonotype. The gene calls are TRBV20-1 and TRBJ2-7; tentatively, D is TRBD1 or TRBD2 (5 bases each). CDR1 and CDR2 (germline): DFQATT, SNEGSKA (reference sequence). Trimming removed 1 base from V and 2 bases from J, with 18 bases in between. This CDR3 is 16 amino acids long. The CDR3 spells CSARAQLRDGAYEQYF. The CDR3 DNA reads as TGCAGTGCTAGAGCCCAACTCCGGGACGGAGCCTACGAGCAGTACTTC.

This clonotype was observed at least ten times. V gene TRBV4-3 combines with J gene TRBJ1-2; D is perhaps TRBD1 (5 bases). Germline V gene data show CDR1 as LGHNA and CDR2 as YSLEER. V was pared by 1 base and J by 8 bases, with 17 bases between. This CDR3 contains 15 residues. The CDR3 loop reads CASSQAGIEGQGYTF. CDR3 DNA sequence: TGCGCCAGCAGCCAAGCGGGGATCGAGGGGCAAGGCTACACCTTC.

As DNA, the CDR3 is TGCGCCAGTGATAGCGGAAGCACAGATACGCAGTATTTT. Translating it yields CASDSGSTDTQYF. The chain couples TRBV5-1 to TRBJ2-3; possible D gene TRBD2, 6 bases. Germline V gene sequence: CDR1 SGHRS, CDR2 YFSETQ. CDR3 length equals 13 residues. The ends were cut back, 8 bases at V and 0 bases at J, with 10 bases in the middle.

This clonotype was seen more than once but under ten times. The V call is TRBV4-3, the J call TRBJ2-6, with D possibly TRBD2 on 7 matching bases. The CDR3 loop spans 17 amino acids. CDR1 is LGHNA and CDR2 is YSLEER in the germline V gene. Trimming stripped 5 bases from V and 0 bases from J, with 14 bases between. As DNA, the CDR3 is TGCGCCAGCAGCGCGGGGGCGTCTGACTCTGGGGCCAACGTCCTGACTTTC. Amino acids: CASSAGASDSGANVLTF.

This clonotype was observed a few times. The chain recombines TRBV6-1 with TRBJ1-4, with unresolved D. The CDR3 contains 13 residues. The germline CDR1 and CDR2 sequences are MNHNS and SASEGT. Trimming shortened V by 1 base and J by 7 bases, and 7 bases separated the two germline ends. The CDR3 protein is CASSEGLSEKLFF. The CDR3 nucleotides read TGTGCCAGCAGTGAAGGTTTAAGTGAAAAACTGTTTTTT.

This clonotype was recorded a few times. This rearrangement joins TRBV12-3 or TRBV12-4 to TRBJ2-2; D not resolved. Deletions cut 5 bases from V and 5 bases from J, with 9 bases between. This CDR3 contains 13 residues. In DNA form, the CDR3 reads TGTGCCAGCAGTCCCCCCGTGACCGGGGAGCTGTTTTTT. Protein sequence: CASSPPVTGELFF.

In this sample, this clonotype turned up a few times. The J gene is TRBJ1-2, the V gene TRBV7-9; 8 nucleotides align to TRBD1. CDR1 is SEHNR and CDR2 is FQNEAQ in the germline V gene (reference sequence). The CDR3 has 14 residues. Losses at the gene ends were 1 base for V and 7 bases for J; bases not matched to a gene: 5. CDR3 sequence: CASSLEGRGLGYTF. Here the CDR3 DNA reads TGTGCCAGCAGCTTAGAGGGCAGGGGGCTTGGCTACACCTTC. The full variable domain, in which reference TRBV7-9 and TRBJ1-2 provide the parts outside the CDR3, is DTGVSQNPRHKITKRGQNVTFRCDPISEHNRLYWYRQTLGQGPEFLTYFQNEAQLEKSRLLSDRFSAERPKGSFSTLEIQRTEQGDSAMYLCASSLEGRGLGYTFGSGTRLTVV.

This clonotype came up a few times. This rearrangement joins TRBV20-1 to TRBJ2-7, with TRBD1 matching 7 bases. The CDR3 extends over 15 amino acids. V shed 7 bases, J shed 1 base, and the junction held 13 bases outside the gene matches. Germline V lookup: CDR1 DFQATT, CDR2 SNEGSKA (reference sequence). The CDR3 nucleotides read TGCAGTGTCCCCCCTCGGGCAGGGGGTTCCTACGAGCAGTACTTC. This translates into CSVPPRAGGSYEQYF.

This clonotype has a count of ten or more. V usage is TRBV7-2 and J usage is TRBJ2-5; TRBD1 matches at 8 bases. Trimming removed 3 bases from V and 3 bases from J; junction bases left unmatched: 9. Germline V lookup: CDR1 SGHTA, CDR2 FQGNSA. There are 16 residues in the CDR3. For the CDR3, the DNA is TGTGCCAGCAGCTTGCAGGGGGCTATGGGGGAAGAGACCCAGTACTTC. Protein product: CASSLQGAMGEETQYF. Full variable domain (remainder filled in from reference TRBV7-2 and TRBJ2-5): GAGVSQSPSNKVTEKGKDVELRCDPISGHTALYWYRQSLGQGLEFLIYFQGNSAPDKSGLPSDRFSAERTGGSVSTLTIQRTQQEDSAVYLCASSLQGAMGEETQYFGPGTRLLVL.